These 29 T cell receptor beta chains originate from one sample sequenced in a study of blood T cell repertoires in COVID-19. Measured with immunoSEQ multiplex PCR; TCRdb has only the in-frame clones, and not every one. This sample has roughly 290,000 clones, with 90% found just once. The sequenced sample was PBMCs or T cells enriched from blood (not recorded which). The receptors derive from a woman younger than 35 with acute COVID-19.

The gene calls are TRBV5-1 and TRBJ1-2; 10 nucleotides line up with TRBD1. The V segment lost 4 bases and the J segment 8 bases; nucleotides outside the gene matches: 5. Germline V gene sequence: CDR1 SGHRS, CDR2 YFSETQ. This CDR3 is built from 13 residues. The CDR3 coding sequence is TGCGCCAGCAGCGCGGGACAGGGGCACGGCTACACCTTC. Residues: CASSAGQGHGYTF.

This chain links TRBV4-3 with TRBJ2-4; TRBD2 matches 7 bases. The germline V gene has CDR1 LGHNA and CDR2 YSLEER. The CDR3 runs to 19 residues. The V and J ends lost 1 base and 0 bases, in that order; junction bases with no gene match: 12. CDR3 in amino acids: CASSQAWLAEDLAKNIQYF. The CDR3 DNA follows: TGCGCCAGCAGCCAAGCCTGGCTAGCGGAAGATCTAGCCAAAAACATTCAGTACTTC.

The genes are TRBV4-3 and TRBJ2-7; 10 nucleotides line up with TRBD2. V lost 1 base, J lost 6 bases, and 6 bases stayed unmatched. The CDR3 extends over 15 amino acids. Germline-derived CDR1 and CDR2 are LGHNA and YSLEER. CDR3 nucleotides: TGCGCCAGCAGCCAAGGTTCAGCGGGAGGGTCCGAGCAGTACTTC. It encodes CASSQGSAGGSEQYF.

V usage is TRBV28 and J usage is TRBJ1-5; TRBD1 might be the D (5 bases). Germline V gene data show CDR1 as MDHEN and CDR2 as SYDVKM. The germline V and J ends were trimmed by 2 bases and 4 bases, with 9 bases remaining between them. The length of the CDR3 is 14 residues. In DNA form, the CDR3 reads TGTGCCAGCAGTTTAAGCAGGGTAAATCAGCCCCAGCATTTT. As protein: CASSLSRVNQPQHF.

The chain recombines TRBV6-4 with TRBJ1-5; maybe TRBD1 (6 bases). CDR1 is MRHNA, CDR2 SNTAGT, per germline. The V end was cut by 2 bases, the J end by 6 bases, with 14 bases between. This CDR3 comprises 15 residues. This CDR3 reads CASSDTPGDLQPQHF. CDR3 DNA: TGTGCCAGCAGTGACACCCCAGGGGACCTTCAGCCCCAGCATTTT.

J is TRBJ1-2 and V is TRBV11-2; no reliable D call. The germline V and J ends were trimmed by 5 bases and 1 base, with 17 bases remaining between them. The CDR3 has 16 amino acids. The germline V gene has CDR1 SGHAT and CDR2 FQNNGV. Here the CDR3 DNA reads TGTGCCAGCAGCCCGTTTAGCCGGTCATATAACTATGGCTACACCTTC. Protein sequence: CASSPFSRSYNYGYTF.

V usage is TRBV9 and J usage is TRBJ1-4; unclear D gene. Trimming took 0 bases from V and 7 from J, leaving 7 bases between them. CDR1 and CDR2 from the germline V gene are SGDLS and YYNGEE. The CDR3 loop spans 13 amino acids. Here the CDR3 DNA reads TGTGCCAGCAGCGTAGGAGAGGGTGAAAAACTGTTTTTT. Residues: CASSVGEGEKLFF.

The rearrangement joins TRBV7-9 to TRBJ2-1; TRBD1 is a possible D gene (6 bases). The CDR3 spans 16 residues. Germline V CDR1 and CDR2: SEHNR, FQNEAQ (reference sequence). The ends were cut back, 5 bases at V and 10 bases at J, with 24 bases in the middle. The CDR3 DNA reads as TGTGCCAGCAGCCGTGACCCCGTCGGACAGAGTTTGGAGCAGTTCTTC. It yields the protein CASSRDPVGQSLEQFF.

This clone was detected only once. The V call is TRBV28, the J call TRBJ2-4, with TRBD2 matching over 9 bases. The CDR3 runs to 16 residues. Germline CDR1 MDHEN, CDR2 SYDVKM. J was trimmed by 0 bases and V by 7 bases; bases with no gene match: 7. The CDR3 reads CASIPSGNLAKNIQYF. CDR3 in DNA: TGTGCCAGCATCCCTAGCGGGAACCTAGCCAAAAACATTCAGTACTTC.

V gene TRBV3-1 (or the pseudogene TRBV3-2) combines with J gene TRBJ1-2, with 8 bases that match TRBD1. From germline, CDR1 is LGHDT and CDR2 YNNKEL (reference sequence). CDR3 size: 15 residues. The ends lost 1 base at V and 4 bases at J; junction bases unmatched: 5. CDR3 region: CASSQAGTGSYGYTF. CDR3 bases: TGTGCCAGCAGCCAAGCGGGGACAGGCAGCTATGGCTACACCTTC.

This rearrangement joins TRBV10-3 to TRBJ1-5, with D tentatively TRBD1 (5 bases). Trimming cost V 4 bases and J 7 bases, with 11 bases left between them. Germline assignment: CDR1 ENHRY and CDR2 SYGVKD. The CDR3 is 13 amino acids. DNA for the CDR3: TGTGCCATCAGTGTGGGGGAGGGCCAGCCCCAGCATTTT. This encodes CAISVGEGQPQHF.

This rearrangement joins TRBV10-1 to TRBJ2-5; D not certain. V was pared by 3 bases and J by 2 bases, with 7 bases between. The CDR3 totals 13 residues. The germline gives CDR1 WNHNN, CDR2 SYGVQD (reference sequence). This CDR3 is CASSDVLQETQYF. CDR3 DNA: TGCGCCAGCAGTGATGTCCTACAAGAGACCCAGTACTTC.

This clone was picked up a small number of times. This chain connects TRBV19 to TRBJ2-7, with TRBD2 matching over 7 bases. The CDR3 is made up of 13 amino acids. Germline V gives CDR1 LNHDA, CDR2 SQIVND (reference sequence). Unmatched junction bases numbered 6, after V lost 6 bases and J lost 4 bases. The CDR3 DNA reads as TGTGCCAGTAGCAACATCGGGGGGTACGAGCAGTACTTC. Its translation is CASSNIGGYEQYF.

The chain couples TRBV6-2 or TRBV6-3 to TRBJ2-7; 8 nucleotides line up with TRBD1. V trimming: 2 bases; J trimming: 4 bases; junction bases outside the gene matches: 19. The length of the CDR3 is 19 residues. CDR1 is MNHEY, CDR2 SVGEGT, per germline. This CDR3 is CASSYPSARGWTGSYEQYF. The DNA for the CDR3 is TGTGCCAGCAGTTACCCTTCTGCAAGGGGGTGGACAGGGTCATACGAGCAGTACTTC.

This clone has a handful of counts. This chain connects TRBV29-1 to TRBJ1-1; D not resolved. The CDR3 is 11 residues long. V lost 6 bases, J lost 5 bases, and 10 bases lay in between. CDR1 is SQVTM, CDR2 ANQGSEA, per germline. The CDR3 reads CSVRWRTEAFF. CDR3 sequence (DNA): TGCAGCGTGCGATGGAGGACTGAAGCTTTCTTT.

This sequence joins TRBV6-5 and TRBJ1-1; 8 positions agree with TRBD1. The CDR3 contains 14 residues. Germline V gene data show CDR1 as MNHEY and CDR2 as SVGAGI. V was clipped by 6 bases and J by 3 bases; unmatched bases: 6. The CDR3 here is CASRTTGGDTEAFF. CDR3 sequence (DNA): TGTGCCAGCAGGACAACAGGGGGGGACACTGAAGCTTTCTTT.

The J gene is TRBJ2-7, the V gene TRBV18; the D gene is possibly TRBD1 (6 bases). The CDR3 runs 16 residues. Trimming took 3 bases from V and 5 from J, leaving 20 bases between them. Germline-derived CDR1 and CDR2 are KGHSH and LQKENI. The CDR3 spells CASSPTILGQTDEQYF. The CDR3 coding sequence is TGTGCCAGCTCACCCACTATCCTGGGACAAACCGACGAGCAGTACTTC.

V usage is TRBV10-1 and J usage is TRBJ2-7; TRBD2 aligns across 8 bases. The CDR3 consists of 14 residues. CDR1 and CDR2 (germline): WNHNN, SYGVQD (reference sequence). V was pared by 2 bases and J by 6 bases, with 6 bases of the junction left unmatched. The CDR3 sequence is CASSEGLAGGEQYF. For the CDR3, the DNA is TGCGCCAGCAGTGAGGGACTAGCTGGTGGCGAGCAGTACTTC.

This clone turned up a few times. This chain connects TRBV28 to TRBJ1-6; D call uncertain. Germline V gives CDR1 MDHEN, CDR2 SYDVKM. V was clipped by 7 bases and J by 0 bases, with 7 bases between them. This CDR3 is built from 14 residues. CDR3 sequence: CASTESSYNSPLHF. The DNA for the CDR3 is TGTGCCAGCACCGAGAGCTCCTATAATTCACCCCTCCACTTT. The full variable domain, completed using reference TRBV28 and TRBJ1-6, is DVKVTQSSRYLVKRTGEKVFLECVQDMDHENMFWYRQDPGLGLRLIYFSYDVKMKEKGDIPEGYSVSREKKERFSLILESASTNQTSMYLCASTESSYNSPLHFGNGTRLTVT.

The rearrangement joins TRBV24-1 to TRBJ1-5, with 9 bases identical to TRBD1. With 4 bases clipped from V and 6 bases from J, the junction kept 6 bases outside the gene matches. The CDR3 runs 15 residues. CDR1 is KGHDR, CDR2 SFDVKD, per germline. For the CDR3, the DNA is TGTGCCACCAGTGAGTCGGGACAGGGAGTTCAGCCCCAGCATTTT. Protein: CATSESGQGVQPQHF.

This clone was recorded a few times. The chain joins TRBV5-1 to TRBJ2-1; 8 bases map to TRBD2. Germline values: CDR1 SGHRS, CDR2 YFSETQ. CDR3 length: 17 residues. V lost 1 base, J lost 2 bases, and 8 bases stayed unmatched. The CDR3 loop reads CASSLYFAGGTYNEQFF. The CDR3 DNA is TGCGCCAGCAGCTTGTATTTTGCGGGAGGAACCTACAATGAGCAGTTCTTC. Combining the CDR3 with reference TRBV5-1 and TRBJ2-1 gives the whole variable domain KAGVTQTPRYLIKTRGQQVTLSCSPISGHRSVSWYQQTPGQGLQFLFEYFSETQRNKGNFPGRFSGRQFSNSRSEMNVSTLELGDSALYLCASSLYFAGGTYNEQFFGPGTRLTVL.

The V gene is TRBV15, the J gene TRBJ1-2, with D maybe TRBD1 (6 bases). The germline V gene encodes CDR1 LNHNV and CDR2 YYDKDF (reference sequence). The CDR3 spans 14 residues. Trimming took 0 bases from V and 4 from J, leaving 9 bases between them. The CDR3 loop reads CATSRDQGGYGYTF. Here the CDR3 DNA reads TGTGCCACCAGCAGAGATCAAGGGGGCTATGGCTACACCTTC.

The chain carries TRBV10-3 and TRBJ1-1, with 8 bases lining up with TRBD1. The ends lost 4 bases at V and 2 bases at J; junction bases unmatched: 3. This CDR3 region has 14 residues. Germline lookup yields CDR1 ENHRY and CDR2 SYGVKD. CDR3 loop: CAISGRGLNTEAFF. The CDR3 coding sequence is TGTGCCATCAGTGGCAGGGGGCTCAACACTGAAGCTTTCTTT.

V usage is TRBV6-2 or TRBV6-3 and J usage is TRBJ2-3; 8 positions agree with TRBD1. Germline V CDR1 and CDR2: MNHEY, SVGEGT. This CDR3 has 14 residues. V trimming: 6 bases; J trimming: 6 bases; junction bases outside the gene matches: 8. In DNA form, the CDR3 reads TGTGCCAGCAGGTACAGGGGGTACATGGATACGCAGTATTTT. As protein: CASRYRGYMDTQYF.

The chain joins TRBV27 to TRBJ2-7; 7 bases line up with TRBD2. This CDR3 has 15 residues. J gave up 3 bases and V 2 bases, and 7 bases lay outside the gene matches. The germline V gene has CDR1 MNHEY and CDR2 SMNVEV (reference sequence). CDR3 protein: CASSLAEGGGYEQYF. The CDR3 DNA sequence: TGTGCCAGCAGTTTAGCAGAGGGCGGGGGCTACGAGCAGTACTTC.

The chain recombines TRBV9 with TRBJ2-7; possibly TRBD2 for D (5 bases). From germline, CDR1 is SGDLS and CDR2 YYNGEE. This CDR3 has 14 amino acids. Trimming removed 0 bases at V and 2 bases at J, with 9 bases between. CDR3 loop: CASSVVRRTYEQYF. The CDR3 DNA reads TGTGCCAGCAGCGTAGTCCGGAGGACCTACGAGCAGTACTTC.

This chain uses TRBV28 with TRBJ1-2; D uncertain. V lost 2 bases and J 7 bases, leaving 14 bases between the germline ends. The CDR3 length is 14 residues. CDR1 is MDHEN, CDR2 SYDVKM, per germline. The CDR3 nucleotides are TGTGCCAGCAGTTTAGTATTGGGCCGGTTTGGCTACACCTTC. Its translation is CASSLVLGRFGYTF.

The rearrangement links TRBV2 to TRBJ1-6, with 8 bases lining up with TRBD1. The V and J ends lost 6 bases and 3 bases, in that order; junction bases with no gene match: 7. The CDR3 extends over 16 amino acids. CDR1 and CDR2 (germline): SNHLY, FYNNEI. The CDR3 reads CASRDRGRLYNSPLHF. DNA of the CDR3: TGTGCCAGCAGAGACAGGGGACGACTCTATAATTCACCCCTCCACTTT.

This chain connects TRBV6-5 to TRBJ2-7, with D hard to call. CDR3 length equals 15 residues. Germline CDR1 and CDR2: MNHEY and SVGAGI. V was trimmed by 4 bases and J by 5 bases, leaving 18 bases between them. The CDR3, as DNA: TGTGCCAGCAGTTCTTCCCGGGTCAGCCTCCACGAGCAGTACTTC. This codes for CASSSSRVSLHEQYF.